Detailed here is one TCR beta chain. What it recognizes is unknown. The CDR3 length is 14 residues. The V segment lost 5 bases and the J segment 3 bases; nucleotides outside the gene matches: 7. The germline gives CDR1 SGHNT, CDR2 YENEEA. The entry originates in a study of chemoradiotherapy in HPV16-positive cancers. About the research overall: Candidate HPV-specific T-cell clones and common TCR motifs came from functional assays in a couple of HPV16-positive patients.

Method: immunoSEQ multiplex PCR; TCRdb's copy keeps in-frame clones and lacks some. Seen here are about 14,000 clones, 65% to 85% observed once, and the top ten hold about 9.1%. Findings and caveats of the study: In HPV16-positive patients, HPV-responsive T-cell expansion tracked better recurrence-free survival. Non-HPV-specific T cells did not expand in tumors during treatment, whereas candidate HPV-specific clones and E7-related motifs did.

The receptor was derived from a human donor with HPV-associated anogenital cancer. The sample was collected from a patient who underwent chemoradiotherapy. The genes are TRBV11-3 and TRBJ2-7; 7 bases map to TRBD1. The CDR3 is CASSRDRQSYEQYF. CDR3 nucleotides: TGTGCCAGCAGCAGGGACAGACAAAGCTACGAGCAGTACTTC.